This TCR beta chain was identified in a study of T cells in Graves' hyperthyroidism and ophthalmopathy. Study-level findings and limits: The blood repertoire included most of the expanded thyroid clonotypes above 0.001. In validation, the model predicted ophthalmopathy. These predictions came a median about 6.5 months before onset.

As regards this clonotype: Its antigen remains unknown.

V lost 6 bases, J lost 3 bases, and 18 bases lay in between. Germline CDR1 is MNHNY and CDR2 is SVGAGI (reference sequence). This CDR3 comprises 15 residues. TCR beta CDR3 regions were amplified from RNA. First-round RT-PCR targeting the TCR CDR3 was performed with the HTBI primer set. MiXCR was run by TCRdb on the multiplex PCR reads, yielding one entry per CDR3 protein. This repertoire shows some 510,000 distinct CDR3 sequences, 46% found once; its top ten account for roughly 8.2%. The specimen was peripheral blood or thyroid tissue (not recorded which). This rearrangement joins TRBV6-6 to TRBJ2-7; maybe TRBD2 (5 bases). The sequence was collected from a young woman with Graves' hyperthyroidism. The CDR3 is CASSQDKGRGYEQYF. The CDR3 DNA sequence: TGTGCCAGCAGCCAAGATAAGGGTCGGGGCTACGAGCAGTACTTC.